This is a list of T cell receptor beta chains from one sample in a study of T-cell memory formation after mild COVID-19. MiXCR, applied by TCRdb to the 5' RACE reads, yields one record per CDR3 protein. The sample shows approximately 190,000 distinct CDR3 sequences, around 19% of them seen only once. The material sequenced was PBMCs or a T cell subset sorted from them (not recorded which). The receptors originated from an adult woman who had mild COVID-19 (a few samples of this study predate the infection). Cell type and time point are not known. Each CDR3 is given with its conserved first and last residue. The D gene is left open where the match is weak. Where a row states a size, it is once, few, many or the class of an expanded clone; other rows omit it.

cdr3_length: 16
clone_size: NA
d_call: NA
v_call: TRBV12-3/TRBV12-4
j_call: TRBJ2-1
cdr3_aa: CASSLRDTGKHNEQFF
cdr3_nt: TGTGCCAGCAGCCTCCGGGACACAGGGAAACACAATGAGCAGTTCTTC

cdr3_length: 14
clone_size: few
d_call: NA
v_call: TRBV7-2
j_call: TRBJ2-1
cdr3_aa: CASRVTGVSSEQFF
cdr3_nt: TGTGCCAGCAGAGTTACGGGAGTTTCTAGTGAGCAGTTCTTC

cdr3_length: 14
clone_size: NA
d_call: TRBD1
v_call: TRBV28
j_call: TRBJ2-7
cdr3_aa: CASKPDRVQGEQYF
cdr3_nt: TGTGCCAGCAAACCTGACAGGGTACAAGGCGAGCAGTACTTC

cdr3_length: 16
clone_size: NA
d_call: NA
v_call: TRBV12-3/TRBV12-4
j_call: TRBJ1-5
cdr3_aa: CASSMGQTLSNQPQHF
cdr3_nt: TGTGCCAGCAGCATGGGACAAACCCTTAGCAATCAGCCCCAGCATTTT

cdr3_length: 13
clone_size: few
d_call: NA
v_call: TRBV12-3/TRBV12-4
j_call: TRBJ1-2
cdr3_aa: CATRTDQDYGYTF
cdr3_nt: TGTGCCACCCGGACGGACCAGGACTATGGCTACACCTTC

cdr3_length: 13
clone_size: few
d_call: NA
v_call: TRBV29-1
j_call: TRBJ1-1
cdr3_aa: CSVGRGRVSEAFF
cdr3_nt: TGCAGCGTGGGACGGGGCAGGGTATCTGAAGCTTTCTTT

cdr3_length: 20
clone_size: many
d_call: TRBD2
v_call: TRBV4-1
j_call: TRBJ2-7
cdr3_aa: CASSRFAPGLAGRSSYEQYF
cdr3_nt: TGCGCCAGCAGCCGATTCGCACCGGGACTAGCGGGCCGTAGCTCCTACGAGCAGTACTTC

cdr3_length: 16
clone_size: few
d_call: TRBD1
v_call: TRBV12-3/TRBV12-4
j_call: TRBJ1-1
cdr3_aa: CASSLALLRDRGRAFF
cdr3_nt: TGTGCCAGCAGTTTAGCACTACTCCGGGACAGGGGAAGAGCTTTCTTT

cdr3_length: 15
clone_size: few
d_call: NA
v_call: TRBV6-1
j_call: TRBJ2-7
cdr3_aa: CASSDGRSGRWEQYF
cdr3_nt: TGTGCCAGCAGTGATGGGAGATCCGGGCGATGGGAGCAGTACTTC

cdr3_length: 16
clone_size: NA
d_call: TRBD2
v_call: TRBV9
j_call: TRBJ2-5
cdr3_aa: CASSARLAGEQETQYF
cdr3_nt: TGTGCCAGCAGCGCCAGGCTAGCGGGGGAGCAAGAGACCCAGTACTTC

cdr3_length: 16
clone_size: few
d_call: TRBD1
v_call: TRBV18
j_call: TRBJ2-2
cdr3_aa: CASSPLGTGGTGELFF
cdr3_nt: TGTGCCAGCTCACCACTCGGGACAGGGGGCACCGGGGAGCTGTTTTTT

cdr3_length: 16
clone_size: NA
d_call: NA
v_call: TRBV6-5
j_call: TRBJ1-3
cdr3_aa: CASSYSDIYSGNTIYF
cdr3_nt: TGTGCCAGCAGTTACTCGGACATCTACTCTGGAAACACCATATATTTT

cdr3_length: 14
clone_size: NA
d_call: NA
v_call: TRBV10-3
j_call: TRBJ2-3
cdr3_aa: CAISLEVGTDTQYF
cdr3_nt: TGTGCCATCAGTCTCGAGGTCGGCACAGATACGCAGTATTTT

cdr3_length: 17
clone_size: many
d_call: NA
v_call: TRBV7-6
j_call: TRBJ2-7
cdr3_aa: CASSLGTAGRSSYEQYF
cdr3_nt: TGTGCCAGCAGCTTAGGAACGGCAGGCCGGAGCTCCTACGAGCAGTACTTC

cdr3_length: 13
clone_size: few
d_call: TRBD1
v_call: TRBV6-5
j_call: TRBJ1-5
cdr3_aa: CASSLTGGQPQHF
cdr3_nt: TGTGCCAGCAGTCTTACAGGGGGTCAGCCCCAGCATTTT

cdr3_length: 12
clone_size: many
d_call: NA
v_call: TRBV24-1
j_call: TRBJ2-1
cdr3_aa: CATAGAYNEQFF
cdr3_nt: TGTGCCACCGCGGGGGCTTACAATGAGCAGTTCTTC

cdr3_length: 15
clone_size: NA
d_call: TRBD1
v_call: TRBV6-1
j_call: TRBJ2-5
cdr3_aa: CASSPMTGFWETQYF
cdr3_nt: TGTGCCAGCAGTCCAATGACAGGGTTTTGGGAGACCCAGTACTTC

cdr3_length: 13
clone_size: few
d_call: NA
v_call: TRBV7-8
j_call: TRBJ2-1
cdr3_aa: CASSYDPVNEQFF
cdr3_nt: TGTGCCAGCAGCTACGACCCGGTCAATGAGCAGTTCTTC

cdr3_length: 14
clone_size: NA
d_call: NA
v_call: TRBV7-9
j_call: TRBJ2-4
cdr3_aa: CASSWTVAKNIQYF
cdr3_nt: TGTGCCAGCAGCTGGACAGTAGCCAAAAACATTCAGTACTTC

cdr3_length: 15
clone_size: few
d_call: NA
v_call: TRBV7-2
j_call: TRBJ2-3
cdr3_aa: CASSFLAGSADTQYF
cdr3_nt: TGTGCCAGCAGCTTTCTGGCGGGGAGCGCAGATACGCAGTATTTT

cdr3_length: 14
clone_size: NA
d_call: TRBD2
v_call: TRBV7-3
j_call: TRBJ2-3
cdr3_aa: CASSTSGGPDTQYF
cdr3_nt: TGTGCCAGCAGCACCAGCGGGGGCCCAGATACGCAGTATTTT

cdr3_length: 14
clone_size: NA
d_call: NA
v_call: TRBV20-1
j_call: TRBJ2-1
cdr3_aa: CSAGTGSSYNEQFF
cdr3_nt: TGCAGTGCTGGGACGGGGAGCTCCTACAATGAGCAGTTCTTC

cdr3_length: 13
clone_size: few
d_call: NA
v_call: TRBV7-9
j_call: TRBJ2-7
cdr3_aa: CASSLVGDEEQYF
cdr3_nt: TGTGCCAGCAGCTTGGTTGGGGATGAGGAGCAGTACTTC

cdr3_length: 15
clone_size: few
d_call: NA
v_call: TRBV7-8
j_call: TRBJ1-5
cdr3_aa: CASSPARLSNQPQHF
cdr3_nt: TGTGCCAGCAGCCCTGCCCGCCTTAGCAATCAGCCCCAGCATTTT

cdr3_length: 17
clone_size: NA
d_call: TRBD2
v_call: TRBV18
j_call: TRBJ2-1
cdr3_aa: CASSPPTSGRAYNEQFF
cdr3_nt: TGTGCCAGCTCACCACCGACTAGCGGGAGGGCCTACAATGAGCAGTTCTTC

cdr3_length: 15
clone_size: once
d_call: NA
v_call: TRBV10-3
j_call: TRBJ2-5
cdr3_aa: CAISENGTPQETQYF
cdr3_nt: TGTGCCATCAGTGAGAACGGGACACCGCAAGAGACCCAGTACTTC

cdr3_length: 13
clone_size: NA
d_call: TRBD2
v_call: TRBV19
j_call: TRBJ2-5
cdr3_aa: CASRRGGMETQYF
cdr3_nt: TGTGCCAGCAGACGGGGGGGGATGGAGACCCAGTACTTC

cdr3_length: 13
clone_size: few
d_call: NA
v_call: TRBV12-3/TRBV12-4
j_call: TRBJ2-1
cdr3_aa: CASSFVGLNEQFF
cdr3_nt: TGTGCCAGCAGTTTTGTCGGGTTAAATGAGCAGTTCTTC

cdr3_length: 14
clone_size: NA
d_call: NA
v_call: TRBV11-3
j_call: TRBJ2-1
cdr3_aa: CASSLGSTQEEQFF
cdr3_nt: TGTGCCAGCAGCTTAGGGTCCACACAGGAAGAGCAGTTCTTC

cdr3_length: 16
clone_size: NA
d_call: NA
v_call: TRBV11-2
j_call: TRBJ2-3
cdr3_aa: CASSSLPGLRRNTQYF
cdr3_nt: TGTGCCAGCAGCTCCCTCCCGGGACTGAGGCGGAATACGCAGTATTTT

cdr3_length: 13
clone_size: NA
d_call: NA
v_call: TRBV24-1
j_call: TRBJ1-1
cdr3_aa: CATSDPNTAEAFF
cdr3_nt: TGTGCCACCAGTGACCCCAACACGGCTGAAGCTTTCTTT

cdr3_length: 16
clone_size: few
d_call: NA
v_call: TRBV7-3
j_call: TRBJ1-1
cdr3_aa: CASSLWGAGANTEAFF
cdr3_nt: TGTGCCAGCAGCTTATGGGGAGCCGGAGCGAACACTGAAGCTTTCTTT

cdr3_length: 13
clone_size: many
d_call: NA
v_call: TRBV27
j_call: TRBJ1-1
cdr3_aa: CASRGVGNTEAFF
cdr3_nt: TGTGCCAGCAGGGGGGTAGGGAACACTGAAGCTTTCTTT

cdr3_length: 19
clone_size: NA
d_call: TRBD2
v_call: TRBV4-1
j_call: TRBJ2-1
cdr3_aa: CASSQEASGSQTSYNEQFF
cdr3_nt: TGCGCCAGCAGCCAAGAGGCTAGCGGGAGCCAAACCTCCTACAATGAGCAGTTCTTC

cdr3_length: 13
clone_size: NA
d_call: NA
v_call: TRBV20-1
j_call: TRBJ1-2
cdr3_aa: CSARGFLWQGYTF
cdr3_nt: TGCAGTGCTAGAGGATTTCTTTGGCAAGGCTACACCTTC

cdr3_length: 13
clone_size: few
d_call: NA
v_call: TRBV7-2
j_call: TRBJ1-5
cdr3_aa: CASSPSSFQPQHF
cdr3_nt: TGTGCCAGCAGCCCCTCGTCCTTTCAGCCCCAGCATTTT

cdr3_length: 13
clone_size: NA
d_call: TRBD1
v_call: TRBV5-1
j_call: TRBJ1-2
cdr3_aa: CASSMGQPYGYTF
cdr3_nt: TGCGCCAGCAGCATGGGACAGCCGTATGGCTACACCTTC

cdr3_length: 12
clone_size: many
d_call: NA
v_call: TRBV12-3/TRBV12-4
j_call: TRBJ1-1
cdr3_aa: CASSQGRGEAFF
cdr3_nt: TGTGCCAGCAGTCAGGGACGGGGTGAAGCTTTCTTT

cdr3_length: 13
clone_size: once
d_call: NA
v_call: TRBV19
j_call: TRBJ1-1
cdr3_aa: CASSTQVNTEAFF
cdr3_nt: TGTGCCAGTAGTACCCAGGTGAACACTGAAGCTTTCTTT

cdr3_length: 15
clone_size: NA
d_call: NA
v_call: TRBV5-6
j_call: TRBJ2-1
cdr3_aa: CASSPGPNRGNEQFF
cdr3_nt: TGTGCCAGCAGCCCCGGCCCAAACCGGGGCAATGAGCAGTTCTTC

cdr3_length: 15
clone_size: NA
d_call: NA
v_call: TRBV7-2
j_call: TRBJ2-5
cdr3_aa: CASSPGGAGGETQYF
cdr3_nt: TGTGCCAGCAGCCCAGGCGGGGCGGGCGGGGAGACCCAGTACTTC

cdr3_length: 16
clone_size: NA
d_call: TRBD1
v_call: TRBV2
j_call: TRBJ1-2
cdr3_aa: CASSTDRGPFSYGYTF
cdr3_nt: TGTGCCAGCAGTACTGACAGGGGGCCCTTTTCCTATGGCTACACCTTC

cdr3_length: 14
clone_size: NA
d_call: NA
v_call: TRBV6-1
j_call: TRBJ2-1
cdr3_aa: CASSKESRANEQFF
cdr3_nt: TGTGCCAGCAGCAAGGAATCCCGGGCCAATGAGCAGTTCTTC

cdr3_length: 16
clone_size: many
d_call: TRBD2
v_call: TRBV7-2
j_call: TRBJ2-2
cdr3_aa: CASSAGLAGGTGELFF
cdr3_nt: TGTGCCAGCAGCGCAGGACTAGCGGGAGGAACCGGGGAGCTGTTTTTT

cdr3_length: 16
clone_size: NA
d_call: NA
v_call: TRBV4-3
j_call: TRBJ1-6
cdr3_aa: CASSQDPGHGDSPLHF
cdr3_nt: TGCGCCAGCAGCCAAGATCCGGGACATGGGGATTCGCCCCTCCACTTT

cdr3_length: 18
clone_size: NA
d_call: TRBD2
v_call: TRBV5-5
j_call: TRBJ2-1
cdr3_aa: CASSFPSGGLSSYNEQFF
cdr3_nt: TGTGCCAGCAGCTTCCCAAGCGGGGGGCTGAGCTCCTACAATGAGCAGTTCTTC

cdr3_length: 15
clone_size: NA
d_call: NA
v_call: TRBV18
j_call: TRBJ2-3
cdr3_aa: CASSPPQGGGDTQYF
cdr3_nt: TGTGCCAGCTCACCTCCCCAGGGGGGGGGAGATACGCAGTATTTT

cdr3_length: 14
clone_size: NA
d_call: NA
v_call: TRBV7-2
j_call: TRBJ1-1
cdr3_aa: CASSLARSATEAFF
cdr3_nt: TGTGCCAGCAGCTTAGCCAGGTCAGCCACTGAAGCTTTCTTT

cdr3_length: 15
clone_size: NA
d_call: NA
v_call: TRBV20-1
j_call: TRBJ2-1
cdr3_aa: CSARRTASSYNEQFF
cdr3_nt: TGCAGTGCTAGACGGACTGCCAGCTCCTACAATGAGCAGTTCTTC

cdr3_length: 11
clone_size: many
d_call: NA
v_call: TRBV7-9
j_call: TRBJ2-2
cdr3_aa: CASSISGELFF
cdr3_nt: TGTGCCAGCAGTATATCCGGGGAGCTGTTTTTT

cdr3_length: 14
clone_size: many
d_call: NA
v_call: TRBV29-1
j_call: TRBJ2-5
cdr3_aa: CSVAKGGQGGTQYF
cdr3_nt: TGCAGCGTCGCCAAGGGCGGCCAAGGCGGGACCCAGTACTTC

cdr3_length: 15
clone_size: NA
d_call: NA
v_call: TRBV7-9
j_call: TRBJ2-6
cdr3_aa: CASSSQSPGANVLTF
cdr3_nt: TGTGCCAGCAGCTCACAGAGCCCTGGGGCCAACGTCCTGACTTTC

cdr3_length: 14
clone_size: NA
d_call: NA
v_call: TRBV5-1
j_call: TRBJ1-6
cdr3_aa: CASSLRQGSSPLHF
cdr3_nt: TGCGCCAGCAGCTTGAGGCAGGGGAGTTCACCCCTCCACTTT

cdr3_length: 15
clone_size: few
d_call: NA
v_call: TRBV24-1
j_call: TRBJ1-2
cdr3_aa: CATSDPETDPYGYTF
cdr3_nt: TGTGCCACCAGTGATCCCGAGACGGACCCCTATGGCTACACCTTC